What follows are 28 T cell receptor beta chains derived from one specimen sequenced in a study of CD8 T cells in Susac syndrome. Random hexamers were used to reverse transcribe the RNA input (roughly 0.5 to 1 ug). TCRdb processed the immunoSEQ multiplex PCR reads anew with MiXCR; each CDR3 protein has one entry. The data hold 140,000 or so distinct CDR3 sequences, with almost 96% observed a single time. The sequenced material came from CD4+ T cells from PBMCs. The origin of the receptors is a human donor with Susac syndrome.

This clonotype was observed a few times. The chain employs TRBV6-2 or TRBV6-3 and TRBJ2-5, with a weak D call TRBD1 (8 bases). There are 15 residues in the CDR3. The germline V gene has CDR1 MNHEY and CDR2 SVGEGT. V was pared by 2 bases and J by 6 bases, with 16 bases between. The CDR3 bases are TGTGCCAGCAGTTACCCCGGACAGGGAGGGAAGACCCAGTACTTC. It is translated as CASSYPGQGGKTQYF.

The rearrangement joins TRBV4-2 to TRBJ2-7, with D maybe TRBD2 (5 bases). The CDR3 contains 15 residues. V was pared by 0 bases and J by 1 base, with 10 bases between. Germline V CDR1 and CDR2: LGHNA, YNFKEQ. The chain's CDR3 is CASSQEGGRSYEQYF. In nucleotides, the CDR3 is TGTGCCAGCAGCCAAGAGGGCGGGCGTTCCTACGAGCAGTACTTC.

The chain couples TRBV5-6 to TRBJ1-2; D is uncertain. The CDR3 spans 15 residues. The V end lost 4 bases, the J end lost 4 bases, and 17 bases lay between the germline ends. In germline, CDR1 is SGHDT, CDR2 YYEEEE. CDR3 protein: CASSMVELRSYGYTF. The CDR3 region has the DNA TGTGCCAGCAGCATGGTGGAGCTACGATCCTATGGCTACACCTTC. The variable domain in full, with the rest retrieved from reference TRBV5-6 and TRBJ1-2, is DAGVTQSPTHLIKTRGQQVTLRCSPKSGHDTVSWYQQALGQGPQFIFQYYEEEERQRGNFPDRFSGHQFPNYSSELNVNALLLGDSALYLCASSMVELRSYGYTFGSGTRLTVV.

The rearrangement uses TRBV29-1 and TRBJ2-3; D perhaps matches TRBD1 (6 bases). CDR1 is SQVTM, CDR2 ANQGSEA, per germline. The CDR3 runs 13 residues. V lost 7 bases, J lost 4 bases, and 15 bases lay in between. CDR3 amino acids: CSGGLGAADTQYF. The CDR3 coding sequence is TGCAGCGGGGGGCTTGGGGCGGCAGATACGCAGTATTTT.

The chain combines TRBV12-3 or TRBV12-4 with TRBJ2-4; D is undetermined. This CDR3 is 15 amino acids long. V was cut by 2 bases and J by 6 bases, with 14 bases left in between. The CDR3 DNA follows: TGTGCCAGCAGTTTACGCGGCAGCCCCACAAACATTCAGTACTTC. This translates into CASSLRGSPTNIQYF.

V gene TRBV2 combines with J gene TRBJ2-5; D assignment may be TRBD1 or TRBD2 (6 bases each). The CDR3 is 12 amino acids. Trimming took 6 bases from V and 9 from J, leaving 14 bases between them. Germline V CDR1 and CDR2: SNHLY, FYNNEI. The CDR3 DNA sequence: TGTGCCAGCAGCGCTGAGGGGGAGGCCCAGTACTTC. Translated: CASSAEGEAQYF.

The chain employs TRBV10-3 and TRBJ2-5; D may correspond to TRBD1 or TRBD2 (5 bases each). This CDR3 contains 13 residues. Germline loops: CDR1 ENHRY, CDR2 SYGVKD. Trimming shortened V by 6 bases and J by 2 bases, and 10 bases separated the two germline ends. The DNA of the CDR3 is TGTGCCATCAGGGGACCGGATCAAGAGACCCAGTACTTC. Translated, it gives CAIRGPDQETQYF.

The chain couples TRBV9 to TRBJ1-3; tentatively, D is TRBD1 (5 bases). From germline, CDR1 is SGDLS and CDR2 YYNGEE. There are 15 residues in the CDR3. V gave up 3 bases and J gave up 5 bases, with 15 bases separating them. The DNA for the CDR3 is TGTGCCAGCAGCGCGACAGCTGATATGCGAAACACCATATATTTT. This sequence encodes CASSATADMRNTIYF. The variable domain in full, with the rest retrieved from reference TRBV9 and TRBJ1-3, is DSGVTQTPKHLITATGQRVTLRCSPRSGDLSVYWYQQSLDQGLQFLIQYYNGEERAKGNILERFSAQQFPDLHSELNLSSLELGDSALYFCASSATADMRNTIYFGEGSWLTVV.

The CDR3 DNA follows: TGCAGCGCCAACAGGGGCGCGGGGTCAGATACGCAGTATTTT. Its protein product is CSANRGAGSDTQYF. The chain links TRBV29-1 to TRBJ2-3, with D perhaps TRBD1 (7 bases). There are 14 residues in the CDR3. The germline gives CDR1 SQVTM, CDR2 ANQGSEA. V gave up 7 bases and J gave up 4 bases, with 18 bases separating them.

The chain is built from TRBV2 and TRBJ1-1, with D unclear. The V end lost 6 bases, the J end lost 6 bases, and 11 bases lay between the germline ends. Germline V lookup: CDR1 SNHLY, CDR2 FYNNEI. The CDR3 sequence is 12 residues long. The CDR3 loop reads CASRLGIAEAFF. CDR3 sequence (DNA): TGTGCCAGCAGGCTGGGTATCGCTGAAGCTTTCTTT.

This sequence joins TRBV13 and TRBJ1-2, with D possibly matching TRBD1 (5 bases). This CDR3 comprises 15 residues. Deletions cut 5 bases from V and 4 bases from J, with 17 bases between. Per the germline V gene, CDR1 is PRHDT and CDR2 is FYEKMQ (reference sequence). DNA of the CDR3: TGTGCCAGCAGCCCCAGACAGACAGCAACCTATGGCTACACCTTC. It encodes CASSPRQTATYGYTF.

This rearrangement joins TRBV25-1 to TRBJ1-1; 7 bases are a match to TRBD1. The germline V gene has CDR1 MGHDK and CDR2 SYGVNS. The CDR3 loop spans 13 amino acids. Unmatched junction bases numbered 9, after V lost 9 bases and J lost 5 bases. The CDR3 loop reads CASREGAWTEAFF. The CDR3 coding sequence is TGTGCCAGTAGGGAGGGGGCATGGACTGAAGCTTTCTTT.

The rearrangement joins TRBV5-1 to TRBJ2-5, with TRBD1 matching 7 bases. This CDR3 has 13 residues. Losses at the gene ends were 3 bases for V and 1 base for J; bases not matched to a gene: 0. Per germline, CDR1 SGHRS and CDR2 YFSETQ. CDR3 protein: CASSSGGQETQYF. Written as DNA, the CDR3 is TGCGCCAGCAGCTCAGGGGGCCAAGAGACCCAGTACTTC.

V usage is TRBV28 and J usage is TRBJ1-2; D call uncertain. The germline gives CDR1 MDHEN, CDR2 SYDVKM. The CDR3 extends over 14 amino acids. V was shortened by 5 bases and J by 4 bases, with 14 bases between the two germline ends. The CDR3 loop is CASSDPGRFYGYTF. The CDR3 coding sequence is TGTGCCAGCAGTGACCCCGGACGGTTCTATGGCTACACCTTC.

The chain is built from TRBV20-1 and TRBJ1-1; D gene unclear. V was trimmed by 3 bases and J by 0 bases, leaving 8 bases between them. The CDR3 spans 13 residues. CDR1 is DFQATT and CDR2 is SNEGSKA in the germline V gene (reference sequence). The CDR3: CSASPGLNTEAFF. CDR3 bases: TGCAGTGCTAGTCCGGGATTGAACACTGAAGCTTTCTTT.

This chain joins TRBV6-6 and TRBJ1-6; D gene unclear. Germline V gene sequence: CDR1 MNHNY, CDR2 SVGAGI (reference sequence). The germline V and J ends were trimmed by 2 bases and 8 bases, with 16 bases remaining between them. The CDR3 covers 16 residues. The CDR3 protein is CASSYLLSTRDSPLHF. CDR3 DNA sequence: TGTGCCAGCAGTTACCTTCTATCAACCCGCGATTCACCCCTCCACTTT.

This chain uses TRBV6-5 with TRBJ2-7; D remains unclear. The CDR3 is made up of 17 amino acids. V was trimmed by 0 bases and J by 7 bases, leaving 22 bases between them. CDR1 is MNHEY, CDR2 SVGAGI, per germline. The CDR3 reads CASSYSPGGVSLREQYF. The DNA of the CDR3 is TGTGCCAGCAGTTACTCGCCTGGCGGTGTTTCCTTACGGGAGCAGTACTTC.

This clonotype was seen once. The chain combines TRBV14 with TRBJ2-3; 12 bases align to TRBD2. CDR1 and CDR2 from the germline V gene are SGHDN and FVKESK. J gave up 2 bases and V 5 bases, and 11 bases lay outside the gene matches. CDR3 size: 18 residues. Here the CDR3 reads CASSETSGRRGHTDTQYF. The CDR3 DNA follows: TGTGCCAGCAGCGAAACTAGCGGGAGGAGGGGGCACACAGATACGCAGTATTTT.

The chain is built from TRBV28 and TRBJ1-5; D is undetermined. V gave up 6 bases and J gave up 5 bases, with 5 bases separating them. The CDR3 totals 11 residues. Germline CDR1 is MDHEN and CDR2 is SYDVKM. CDR3 DNA: TGTGCCAGCAGCATAGATCAGCCCCAGCATTTT. As protein: CASSIDQPQHF.

The chain recombines TRBV15 with TRBJ1-2; 8 nucleotides agree with TRBD1. The CDR3 spans 14 residues. Germline V CDR1 and CDR2: LNHNV, YYDKDF (reference sequence). J was trimmed by 8 bases and V by 0 bases; bases with no gene match: 5. The CDR3 region has the DNA TGTGCCACCAGCAGAGATATGGCAGGGGGCGGCTACACCTTC. Translation: CATSRDMAGGGYTF.

The chain has TRBV28 and TRBJ1-5, with D perhaps TRBD1 (5 bases). This CDR3 contains 15 residues. The ends were cut back, 5 bases at V and 2 bases at J, with 13 bases in the middle. The germline gives CDR1 MDHEN, CDR2 SYDVKM. The CDR3 loop is CASSQRGVGNQPQHF. The CDR3 DNA reads as TGTGCCAGCAGTCAACGAGGGGTCGGCAATCAGCCCCAGCATTTT.

The CDR3 loop is CASSLKGAGSGYNEQFF. The CDR3 DNA reads TGTGCCAGCAGCTTAAAGGGCGCAGGTTCTGGCTACAATGAGCAGTTCTTC. This chain connects TRBV7-3 to TRBJ2-1; D remains unclear. Germline lookup yields CDR1 SGHTA and CDR2 FQGTGA. This CDR3 comprises 17 residues. The V end was cut by 1 base, the J end by 3 bases, with 16 bases between.

In its sample, this clonotype was seen once. V usage is TRBV20-1 and J usage is TRBJ2-1, with TRBD1 matching over 8 bases. Germline-derived CDR1 and CDR2 are DFQATT and SNEGSKA (reference sequence). The ends lost 1 base at V and 5 bases at J; junction bases unmatched: 4. The CDR3 length is 14 residues. In DNA, the CDR3 is TGCAGTGCTAGAGCAGGGGGCAGGCACAATGAGCAGTTCTTC. Translated, it gives CSARAGGRHNEQFF.

The chain couples TRBV14 to TRBJ2-7; D remains ambiguous. The length of the CDR3 is 12 residues. V was trimmed by 4 bases and J by 12 bases, leaving 16 bases between them. Germline V lookup: CDR1 SGHDN, CDR2 FVKESK. CDR3: CASSRTAGHTYF. In DNA, the CDR3 is TGTGCCAGCAGCCGGACGGCCGGCCATACGTACTTC.

The chain joins TRBV4-1 to TRBJ1-2; D might be TRBD1 (5 bases). The CDR3 consists of 14 residues. V was clipped by 1 base and J by 7 bases, with 13 bases between them. Germline V CDR1 and CDR2: MGHRA, YSYEKL. The CDR3 is CASSQGPGTTGYTF. For the CDR3, the DNA is TGCGCCAGCAGCCAAGGGCCTGGGACGACTGGCTACACCTTC.

The rearrangement uses TRBV20-1 and TRBJ1-5; D remains unclear. With 6 bases removed from V and 0 bases from J, the gap between germline ends came to 9 bases. The V gene's germline CDR1 is DFQATT and CDR2 SNEGSKA (reference sequence). The CDR3 contains 13 residues. The CDR3 DNA follows: TGCAGTGCGACCGCCTATAGCAATCAGCCCCAGCATTTT. Protein product: CSATAYSNQPQHF.

This chain connects TRBV7-9 to TRBJ2-5; possibly TRBD2 for D (5 bases). Germline CDR1 SEHNR, CDR2 FQNEAQ (reference sequence). This CDR3 is 13 amino acids long. V was shortened by 5 bases and J by 5 bases, with 12 bases between the two germline ends. The CDR3 sequence: CASSPTSGETQYF. CDR3 nucleotide sequence: TGTGCCAGCAGCCCTACTAGTGGGGAGACCCAGTACTTC.

The CDR3 DNA reads as TGTGCCAGTAGAAAGACCGGGACAGCCACCTACGAGCAGTACTTC. This translates into CASRKTGTATYEQYF. V is TRBV19 and J is TRBJ2-7; TRBD1 aligns across 7 bases. J was trimmed by 2 bases and V by 6 bases; bases with no gene match: 10. The germline V gene encodes CDR1 LNHDA and CDR2 SQIVND (reference sequence). The CDR3 has 15 amino acids.